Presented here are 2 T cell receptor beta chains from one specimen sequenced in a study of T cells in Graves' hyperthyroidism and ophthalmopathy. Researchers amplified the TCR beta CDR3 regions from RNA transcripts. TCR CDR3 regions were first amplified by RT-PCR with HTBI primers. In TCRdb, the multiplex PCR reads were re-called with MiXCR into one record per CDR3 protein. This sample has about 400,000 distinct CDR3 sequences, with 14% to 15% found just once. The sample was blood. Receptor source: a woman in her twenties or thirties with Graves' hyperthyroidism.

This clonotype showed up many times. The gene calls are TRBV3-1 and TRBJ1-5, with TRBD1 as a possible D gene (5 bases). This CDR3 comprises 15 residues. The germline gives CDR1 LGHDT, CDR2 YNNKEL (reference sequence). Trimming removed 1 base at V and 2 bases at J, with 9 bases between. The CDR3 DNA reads TGTGCCAGCAGCCAAGCAGGGTCTGGCAATCAGCCCCAGCATTTT. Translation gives CASSQAGSGNQPQHF.

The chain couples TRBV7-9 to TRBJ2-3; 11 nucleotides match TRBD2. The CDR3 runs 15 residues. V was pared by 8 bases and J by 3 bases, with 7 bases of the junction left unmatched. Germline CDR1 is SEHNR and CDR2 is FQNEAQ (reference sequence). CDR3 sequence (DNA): TGTGCCAGCCTAACACTAGCGGGAGTTACAGATACGCAGTATTTT. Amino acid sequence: CASLTLAGVTDTQYF.